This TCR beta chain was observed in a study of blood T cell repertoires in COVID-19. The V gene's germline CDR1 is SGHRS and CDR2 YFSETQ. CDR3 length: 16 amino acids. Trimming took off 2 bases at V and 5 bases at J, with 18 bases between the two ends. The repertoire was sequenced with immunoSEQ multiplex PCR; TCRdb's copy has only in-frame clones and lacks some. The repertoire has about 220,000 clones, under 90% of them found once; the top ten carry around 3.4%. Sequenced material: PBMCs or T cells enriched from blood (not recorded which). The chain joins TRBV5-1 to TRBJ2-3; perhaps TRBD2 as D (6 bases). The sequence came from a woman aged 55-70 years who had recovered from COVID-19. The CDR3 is CASSFPQLAGIDTQYF. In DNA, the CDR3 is TGCGCCAGCAGCTTCCCCCAACTAGCAGGAATAGATACGCAGTATTTT. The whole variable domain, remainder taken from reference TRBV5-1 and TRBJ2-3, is KAGVTQTPRYLIKTRGQQVTLSCSPISGHRSVSWYQQTPGQGLQFLFEYFSETQRNKGNFPGRFSGRQFSNSRSEMNVSTLELGDSALYLCASSFPQLAGIDTQYFGPGTRLTVL.